This entry features one T cell receptor (beta chain) sequence. The antigen is undetermined. Baseline, cycle 4 day 1, and cycle 7 day 1 were the blood sampling points. The sample is drawn from a study of OX40 agonist ivuxolimab in advanced cancers. Study findings and constraints: Some of the lowest clonal expansion was seen in partial responders at 0.1-3.0 mg/kg.

The repertoire was sequenced with immunoSEQ multiplex PCR; TCRdb's copy has only in-frame clones and lacks some. Of 100,000 or so clones in the sample, 84% were seen once. The CDR3 extends over 15 amino acids. Per germline, CDR1 MNHNY and CDR2 SVGAGI (reference sequence). With 4 bases removed from V and 4 bases from J, the gap between germline ends came to 13 bases. This sequence originates from an adult with an advanced solid tumor such as melanoma, head and neck, liver or kidney cancer. The rearrangement joins TRBV6-6 to TRBJ2-2; possibly TRBD1 or TRBD2 for D (7 bases each). This specimen was CD4+ or CD8+ T cells sorted from blood, taken in a trial of the OX40 agonist ivuxolimab. The CDR3 protein is CASSSTGRVTGELFF. The DNA of the CDR3 is TGTGCCAGCAGTTCGACAGGGAGGGTCACCGGGGAGCTGTTTTTT.